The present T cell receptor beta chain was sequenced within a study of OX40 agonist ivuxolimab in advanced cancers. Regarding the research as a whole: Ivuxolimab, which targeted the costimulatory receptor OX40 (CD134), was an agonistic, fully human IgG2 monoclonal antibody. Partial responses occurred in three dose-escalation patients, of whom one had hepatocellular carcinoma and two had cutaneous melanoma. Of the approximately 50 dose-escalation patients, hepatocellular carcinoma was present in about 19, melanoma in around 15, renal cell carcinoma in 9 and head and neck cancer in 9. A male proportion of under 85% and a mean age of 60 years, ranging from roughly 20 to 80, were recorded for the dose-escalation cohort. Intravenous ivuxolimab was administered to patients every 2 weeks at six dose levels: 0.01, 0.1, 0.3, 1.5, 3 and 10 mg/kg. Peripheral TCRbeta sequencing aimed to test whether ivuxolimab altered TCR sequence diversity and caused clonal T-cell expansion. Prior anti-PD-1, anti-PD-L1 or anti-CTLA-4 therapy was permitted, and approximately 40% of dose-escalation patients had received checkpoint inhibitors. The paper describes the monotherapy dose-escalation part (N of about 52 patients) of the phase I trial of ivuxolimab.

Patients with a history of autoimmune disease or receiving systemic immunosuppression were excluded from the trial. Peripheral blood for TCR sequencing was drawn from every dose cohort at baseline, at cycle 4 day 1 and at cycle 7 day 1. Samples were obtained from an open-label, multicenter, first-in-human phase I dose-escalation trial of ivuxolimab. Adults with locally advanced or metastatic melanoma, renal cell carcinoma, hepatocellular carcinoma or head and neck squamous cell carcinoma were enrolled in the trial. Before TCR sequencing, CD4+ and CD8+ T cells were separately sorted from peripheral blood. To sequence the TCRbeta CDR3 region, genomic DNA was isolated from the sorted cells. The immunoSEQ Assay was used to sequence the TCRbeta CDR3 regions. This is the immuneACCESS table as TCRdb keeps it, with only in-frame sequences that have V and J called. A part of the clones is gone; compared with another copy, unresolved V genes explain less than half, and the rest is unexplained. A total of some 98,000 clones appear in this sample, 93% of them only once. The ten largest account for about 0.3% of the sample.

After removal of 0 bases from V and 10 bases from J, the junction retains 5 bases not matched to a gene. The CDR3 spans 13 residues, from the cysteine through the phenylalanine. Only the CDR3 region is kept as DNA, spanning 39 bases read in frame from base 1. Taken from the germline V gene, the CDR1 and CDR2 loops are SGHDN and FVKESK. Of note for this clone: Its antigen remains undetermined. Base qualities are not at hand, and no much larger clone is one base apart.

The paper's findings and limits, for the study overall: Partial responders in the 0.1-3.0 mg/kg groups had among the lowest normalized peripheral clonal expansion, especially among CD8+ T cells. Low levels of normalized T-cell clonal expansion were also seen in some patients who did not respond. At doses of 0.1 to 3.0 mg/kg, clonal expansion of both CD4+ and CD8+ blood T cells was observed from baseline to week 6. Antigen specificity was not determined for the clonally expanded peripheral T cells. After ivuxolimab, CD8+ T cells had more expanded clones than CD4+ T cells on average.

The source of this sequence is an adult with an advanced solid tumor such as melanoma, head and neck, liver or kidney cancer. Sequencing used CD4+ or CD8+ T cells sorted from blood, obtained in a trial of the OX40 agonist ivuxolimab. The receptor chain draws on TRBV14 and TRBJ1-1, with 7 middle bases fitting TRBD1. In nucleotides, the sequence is TGTGCCAGCAGCCAAGATTGGCAGGGGGTAGCTTTCTTT. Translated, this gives CASSQDWQGVAFF. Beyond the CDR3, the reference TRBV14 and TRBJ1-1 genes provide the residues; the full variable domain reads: EAGVTQFPSHSVIEKGQTVTLRCDPISGHDNLYWYRRVMGKEIKFLLHFVKESKQDESGMPNNRFLAERTGGTYSTLKVQPAELEDSGVYFCASSQDWQGVAFFGQGTRLTVV.